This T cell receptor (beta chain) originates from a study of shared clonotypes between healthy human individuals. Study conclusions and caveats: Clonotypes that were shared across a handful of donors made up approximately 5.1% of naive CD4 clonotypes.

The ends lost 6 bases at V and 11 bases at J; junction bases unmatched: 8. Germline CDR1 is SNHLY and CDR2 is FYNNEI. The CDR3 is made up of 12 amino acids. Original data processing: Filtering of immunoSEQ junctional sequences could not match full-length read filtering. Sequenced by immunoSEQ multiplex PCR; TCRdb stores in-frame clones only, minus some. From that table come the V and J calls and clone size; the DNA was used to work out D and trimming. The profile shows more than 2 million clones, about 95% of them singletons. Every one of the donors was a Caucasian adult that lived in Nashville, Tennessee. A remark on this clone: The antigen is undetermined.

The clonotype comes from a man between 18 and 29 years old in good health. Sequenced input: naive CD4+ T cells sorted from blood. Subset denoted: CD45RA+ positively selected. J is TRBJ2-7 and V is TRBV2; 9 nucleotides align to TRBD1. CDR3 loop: CASRGGTGMKYF. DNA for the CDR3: TGTGCCAGCAGGGGGGGGACAGGGATGAAGTACTTC.